This TCR beta chain was identified in a study of blood T cell repertoires in COVID-19. About the research overall: There were acute and convalescent COVID-19 samples, and they came from the United States, Italy and Spain. PBMCs, B-cell-depleted T cells, or T cells were the source of the cDNA or gDNA that made up the material.

The CDR3 has 15 amino acids. The germline gives CDR1 WSHSY, CDR2 SAAADI. The V and J ends lost 3 bases and 5 bases, in that order; junction bases with no gene match: 6. How the authors handled the data: For nucleated cells, counts were estimated from reference gene primer amplification. TCRdb's table, derived via immunoSEQ multiplex PCR, lists solely in-frame clones and lacks some. V and J calls and clone size are as listed in that table; D and trimming were resolved from the DNA. The sample yields 300,000 to 400,000 clones, about 87% seen once. The rearrangement joins TRBV10-2 to TRBJ2-1, with 8 bases identical to TRBD2. Sequenced sample: peripheral blood. This TCR came from a woman aged 45-65 years with COVID-19, enrolled during active disease. This CDR3 reads CASSEHGLADNEQFF. The CDR3 region has the DNA TGCGCCAGCAGTGAACATGGACTAGCCGACAATGAGCAGTTCTTC.